The next 10 T cell receptor beta chains were all read from a single sample in a study of blood T cells in healthy people across ages. Through a sample-barcoded 5' primer and a J-beta primer mix, a second PCR was run for about 6 to 11 cycles. TCRdb analysed the 5' RACE reads with MiXCR anew, one entry per CDR3 protein. The sample yields about 1,400,000 distinct CDR3 sequences, about 40% seen once. Sequencing was done on a sample of blood. Receptors were obtained from a woman in her late teens or twenties in good health.

This chain links TRBV7-2 with TRBJ2-7; TRBD1 is a possible D gene (6 bases). The CDR3 consists of 15 residues. The germline CDR1 and CDR2 sequences are SGHTA and FQGNSA. V was clipped by 5 bases and J by 7 bases, with 21 bases between them. The CDR3 region is CASSQDWGPSREQYF. CDR3 in DNA: TGTGCCAGCAGCCAGGACTGGGGGCCATCACGTGAGCAGTACTTC.

This clonotype was seen a few times. The rearrangement uses TRBV5-1 and TRBJ2-7; TRBD2 matches at 9 bases. With V trimmed by 5 bases and J by 0 bases, 6 bases remained unmatched. Germline V gene data show CDR1 as SGHRS and CDR2 as YFSETQ. This CDR3 is 15 amino acids long. This chain's CDR3 is CASRSASGNSYEQYF. The CDR3 coding sequence is TGCGCCAGCAGGTCAGCTAGCGGGAACTCCTACGAGCAGTACTTC.

The rearrangement uses TRBV9 and TRBJ1-1; D unclear. V lost 1 base and J lost 7, with 11 bases in between. CDR1 and CDR2 from the germline V gene are SGDLS and YYNGEE. The CDR3 sequence is 13 residues long. CDR3 in amino acids: CASSVSSIHEAFF. CDR3 DNA: TGTGCCAGCAGCGTAAGCTCAATCCATGAAGCTTTCTTT. The whole variable domain, remainder taken from reference TRBV9 and TRBJ1-1, is DSGVTQTPKHLITATGQRVTLRCSPRSGDLSVYWYQQSLDQGLQFLIQYYNGEERAKGNILERFSAQQFPDLHSELNLSSLELGDSALYFCASSVSSIHEAFFGQGTRLTVV.

In its sample, this clonotype was seen a few times. The chain employs TRBV4-2 and TRBJ2-1; 7 nucleotides match TRBD2. After removal of 0 bases from V and 4 bases from J, the junction contained 9 bases not matched to a gene. The CDR3 consists of 17 residues. Germline V gene lookup returns CDR1 LGHNA and CDR2 YNFKEQ. The CDR3 DNA sequence: TGTGCCAGCAGCCAAGATCTGTTGGAGGGAGGGTACAATGAGCAGTTCTTC. It codes for CASSQDLLEGGYNEQFF.

This clonotype was recorded only once. This may stem from a read error, because a much larger clone lies one nucleotide away. The chain carries TRBV7-2 and TRBJ2-1; D possibly corresponds to TRBD2 (5 bases). CDR1 SGHTA and CDR2 FQGNSA come from the germline V gene. Trimming took 8 bases from V and 4 from J, leaving 6 bases between them. This CDR3 spans 11 amino acids. The CDR3 nucleotides read TGTGCCAGCGGGGAGTACAATGAGCAGTTCTTC. Translating gives CASGEYNEQFF.

The chain combines TRBV11-2 with TRBJ2-3; D call uncertain. The V gene's germline CDR1 is SGHAT and CDR2 FQNNGV. The CDR3 consists of 16 residues. V was pared by 4 bases and J by 2 bases, with 16 bases between. The chain's CDR3 is CASSSPVAFNTDTQYF. As DNA, the CDR3 is TGTGCCAGCAGCTCCCCCGTTGCCTTCAACACAGATACGCAGTATTTT. The full variable domain, with the rest looked up from reference TRBV11-2 and TRBJ2-3, is EAGVAQSPRYKIIEKRQSVAFWCNPISGHATLYWYQQILGQGPKLLIQFQNNGVVDDSQLPKDRFSAERLKGVDSTLKIQPAKLEDSAVYLCASSSPVAFNTDTQYFGPGTRLTVL.

The chain employs TRBV10-3 and TRBJ2-3; 7 bases are shared with TRBD2. The CDR3 consists of 12 residues. Unmatched junction bases numbered 4, after V lost 11 bases and J lost 2 bases. Germline loops: CDR1 ENHRY, CDR2 SYGVKD. In DNA form, the CDR3 reads TGTGCCTCCGGGACTAACACAGATACGCAGTATTTT. Protein sequence: CASGTNTDTQYF.

There are many counts of this clonotype. The chain carries TRBV6-1 and TRBJ2-6; D ambiguous. Deletions cut 6 bases from V and 0 bases from J, with 9 bases between. The CDR3 is made up of 15 amino acids. Germline V gene data show CDR1 as MNHNS and CDR2 as SASEGT. The CDR3 DNA follows: TGTGCCAGCAGAGGAGCAAGCTCTGGGGCCAACGTCCTGACTTTC. Protein: CASRGASSGANVLTF.

The genes are TRBV6-5 and TRBJ1-1, with 7 bases aligning to TRBD1. This CDR3 comprises 13 residues. Germline CDR1 and CDR2: MNHEY and SVGAGI. V lost 10 bases and J lost 1; bases outside the gene matches: 6. CDR3 DNA sequence: TGTGCCACTGAGAACAGGGGGAACACTGAAGCTTTCTTT. Its protein product is CATENRGNTEAFF.

This chain links TRBV28 with TRBJ1-2; D is possibly TRBD1 (5 bases). V lost 5 bases to trimming and J lost 8 bases, with 12 bases between them. The CDR3 loop spans 12 amino acids. In germline, CDR1 is MDHEN, CDR2 SYDVKM. CDR3 residues: CASSPDSRGYTF. The CDR3 coding sequence is TGTGCCAGCAGTCCTGACAGCAGGGGCTACACCTTC.